What follows describes a single T cell receptor beta chain. The antigen it binds to is not known. Base qualities are not at hand, and no much larger clone is one base apart. V lost 5 bases and J lost 0 bases, and the count of bases not matched to a germline gene is 16. CDR3 length: 20 amino acids, cysteine to phenylalanine. Just the 60-base CDR3 DNA is kept, in frame starting at base 1. The CDR1 and CDR2 encoded by the germline V gene (reference sequence) are LNHDA and SQIVND. The data are from a study of T cell changes during pregnancy in multiple sclerosis (dated by TCRdb to between 2017 and 2020). Some background on the complete study: The study examined how the T cell repertoire changed over the course of pregnancy in women with multiple sclerosis.

The protocol used for the library was the immunoSEQ multiplex PCR assay. The table was pulled from immuneACCESS by TCRdb, which kept in-frame rearrangements only. Such tables lose some clones; where checked, under half of the loss comes from unresolved V genes, and the rest has no known cause. For this sample the table gives 70,000 to 80,000 clones, of which more than 90% were detected only once. The biggest ten clones account for roughly 3.3% of the sample. The specimen was peripheral blood, collected after pregnancy. This receptor was identified in a female donor in good health, enrolled as a control in a pregnancy study. The chain is made from TRBV19 and TRBJ2-1, with 10 junctional bases fitting TRBD2. The CDR3 loop reads CASSSPGGLALRGSYNEQFF. At the DNA level, the sequence is TGTGCCAGTAGTTCCCCTGGGGGACTAGCGCTTCGCGGCTCCTACAATGAGCAGTTCTTC. The entire variable domain, with the stretches around the CDR3 drawn from the reference TRBV19 and TRBJ2-1 proteins, is DGGITQSPKYLFRKEGQNVTLSCEQNLNHDAMYWYRQDPGQGLRLIYYSQIVNDFQKGDIAEGYSVSREKKESFPLTVTSAQKNPTAFYLCASSSPGGLALRGSYNEQFFGPGTRLTVL.